These 21 T cell receptor beta chains share one sample of origin, sequenced in a study of T cell responses to AZD1222 COVID-19 vaccine. Assay: immunoSEQ multiplex PCR; the TCRdb copy retains only in-frame clones and omits some. Altogether about 110,000 clones are present, 85% to 90% being singletons, with the ten largest covering about 3.3%. The sequencing here drew on peripheral blood, taken on day 0 of AZD1222 vaccination. The receptors stem from an adult in good health.

This sequence joins TRBV12-3 or TRBV12-4 and TRBJ1-1, with D tentatively TRBD1 (6 bases). The CDR3 contains 11 residues. Trimming removed 4 bases at V and 9 bases at J, with 9 bases between. The CDR3 loop reads CASSSGQQAFF. In nucleotides, the CDR3 is TGTGCCAGCAGTTCTGGACAGCAAGCTTTCTTT.

This clone is a singleton in its sample. The rearrangement joins TRBV30 to TRBJ2-1; D remains unclear. V was cut by 0 bases and J by 0 bases, with 12 bases left in between. This CDR3 spans 16 amino acids. Germline V gene sequence: CDR1 GTSNPN, CDR2 SVGIG (reference sequence). The CDR3 reads CAWSVGRASSYNEQFF. CDR3 bases: TGTGCCTGGAGTGTAGGAAGGGCTAGCTCCTACAATGAGCAGTTCTTC.

This clone came up once. The chain is built from TRBV30 and TRBJ1-1; D perhaps matches TRBD1 (5 bases). CDR1 and CDR2 from the germline V gene are GTSNPN and SVGIG (reference sequence). The V end lost 0 bases, the J end lost 0 bases, and 8 bases lay between the germline ends. This CDR3 region has 14 residues. The CDR3 protein is CAWSVGRVNTEAFF. The CDR3 nucleotides read TGTGCCTGGAGTGTGGGCAGGGTGAACACTGAAGCTTTCTTT.

This sequence joins TRBV6-5 and TRBJ1-6, with a possible D match to TRBD1 (6 bases). CDR1 and CDR2 (germline): MNHEY, SVGAGI. Trimming pared 0 bases from V and 7 bases from J, leaving 13 bases between. The CDR3 has 16 amino acids. As DNA, the CDR3 is TGTGCCAGCAGTTACTCGACGGGGGCTCCCAATTCACCCCTCCACTTT. It specifies CASSYSTGAPNSPLHF.

V usage is TRBV5-1 and J usage is TRBJ2-3; TRBD1 is a possible D gene (6 bases). CDR3 length: 16 amino acids. CDR1 and CDR2 (germline): SGHRS, YFSETQ. V was clipped by 2 bases and J by 0 bases, with 13 bases between them. The CDR3 sequence: CASSFSGTPSTDTQYF. Here the CDR3 DNA reads TGCGCCAGCAGCTTTTCAGGGACACCTAGCACAGATACGCAGTATTTT.

The chain joins TRBV28 to TRBJ2-1, with 8 bases matching TRBD2. The CDR3 is 15 residues long. J lost 7 bases, V lost 6 bases, and 11 bases had no gene match. CDR1 is MDHEN and CDR2 is SYDVKM in the germline V gene. The CDR3 reads CASSLYGLANNEQFF. CDR3 nucleotides: TGTGCCAGCAGCCTTTATGGACTAGCCAATAATGAGCAGTTCTTC.

The CDR3 DNA sequence: TGTGCCAGCAGTTACGTCAACTCCTACGAGCAGTACTTC. It encodes CASSYVNSYEQYF. This chain links TRBV6-5 with TRBJ2-7; unclear D gene. This CDR3 has 13 amino acids. Trimming removed 2 bases at V and 0 bases at J, with 5 bases between. Germline lookup yields CDR1 MNHEY and CDR2 SVGAGI.

The chain uses TRBV6-5 and TRBJ1-1, with D possibly TRBD1 on 5 matching bases. Trimming stripped 4 bases from V and 7 bases from J, with 13 bases between. CDR1 is MNHEY and CDR2 is SVGAGI in the germline V gene. The CDR3 contains 13 residues. CDR3 nucleotide sequence: TGTGCCAGCAGTTTAAGTGGGGGAGGTGAAGCTTTCTTT. Its protein product is CASSLSGGGEAFF.

The chain carries TRBV28 and TRBJ1-1, with D possibly being TRBD1 (5 bases). V lost 5 bases and J 0 bases, leaving 16 bases between the germline ends. The CDR3 loop spans 16 amino acids. Germline CDR1 reads MDHEN; CDR2 reads SYDVKM. CDR3 sequence: CASSRGGAVMNTEAFF. For the CDR3, the DNA is TGTGCCAGCAGTCGGGGCGGGGCGGTTATGAACACTGAAGCTTTCTTT.

The CDR3 coding sequence is TGCGCCAGCAGCTTGGTAACGGACCCCACTGAAGCTTTCTTT. Protein: CASSLVTDPTEAFF. The chain uses TRBV5-1 and TRBJ1-1; D gene ambiguous. CDR1 and CDR2 from the germline V gene are SGHRS and YFSETQ. CDR3 length equals 14 residues. The V end lost 0 bases, the J end lost 4 bases, and 10 bases lay between the germline ends.

This clone was found a few times. The rearrangement uses TRBV10-3 and TRBJ1-2; no firm D call. V dropped 6 bases and J dropped 6 bases, with 14 bases sitting between them. CDR1 is ENHRY and CDR2 is SYGVKD in the germline V gene. There are 13 residues in the CDR3. The CDR3 loop reads CAIRGGSPDGYTF. As DNA, the CDR3 is TGTGCCATCAGGGGTGGTTCTCCGGATGGCTACACCTTC.

The chain combines TRBV9 with TRBJ1-3; D is uncertain. V lost 7 bases, J lost 0 bases, and 8 bases lay in between. The germline CDR1 and CDR2 sequences are SGDLS and YYNGEE. CDR3 length: 13 amino acids. Here the CDR3 DNA reads TGTGCCAGCTCGAAACCCTCTGGAAACACCATATATTTT. Protein sequence: CASSKPSGNTIYF.

This clone was recorded a few times. This sequence joins TRBV20-1 and TRBJ2-3, with D possibly being TRBD2 (5 bases). V gave up 0 bases and J gave up 14 bases, with 12 bases separating them. This CDR3 comprises 11 residues. CDR1 is DFQATT, CDR2 SNEGSKA, per germline (reference sequence). The CDR3 DNA reads as TGCAGTGCTAGAGATGCTGAACGGGGGTATTTT. It encodes CSARDAERGYF.

V usage is TRBV2 and J usage is TRBJ1-5; tentative D call: TRBD1 (6 bases). The germline CDR1 and CDR2 sequences are SNHLY and FYNNEI. V lost 7 bases, J lost 6 bases, and 16 bases lay in between. This CDR3 comprises 14 residues. The CDR3: CASNGQGSGQPQHF. In DNA, the CDR3 is TGTGCCAGCAATGGGCAGGGGTCGGGTCAGCCCCAGCATTTT.

The rearrangement joins TRBV7-2 to TRBJ1-5; TRBD1 matches at 10 bases. Germline V gene lookup returns CDR1 SGHTA and CDR2 FQGNSA. V shed 5 bases, J shed 5 bases, and the junction held 3 bases outside the gene matches. This CDR3 spans 14 amino acids. The chain's CDR3 is CASSPGTGDQPQHF. CDR3 in DNA: TGTGCCAGCAGCCCAGGGACAGGGGATCAGCCCCAGCATTTT.

The chain couples TRBV29-1 to TRBJ1-4, with no clear D. Germline loops: CDR1 SQVTM, CDR2 ANQGSEA. Trimming removed 6 bases from V and 5 bases from J, with 13 bases in between. The CDR3 contains 13 residues. In nucleotides, the CDR3 is TGCAGCGTCGCCGTGGTACTAAATGAAAAACTGTTTTTT. Translation: CSVAVVLNEKLFF.

This chain uses TRBV5-1 with TRBJ2-2; 7 positions match TRBD1. Germline-derived CDR1 and CDR2 are SGHRS and YFSETQ. The CDR3 consists of 16 residues. Trimming cost V 2 bases and J 0 bases; bases outside gene matches: 4. CDR3 nucleotides: TGCGCCAGCAGCTTTTCCGGGACAGCGAACACCGGGGAGCTGTTTTTT. It codes for CASSFSGTANTGELFF. The entire variable domain, with the rest obtained from reference TRBV5-1 and TRBJ2-2, is as follows: KAGVTQTPRYLIKTRGQQVTLSCSPISGHRSVSWYQQTPGQGLQFLFEYFSETQRNKGNFPGRFSGRQFSNSRSEMNVSTLELGDSALYLCASSFSGTANTGELFFGEGSRLTVL.

V gene TRBV5-1 combines with J gene TRBJ1-4, with TRBD1 as a possible D gene (6 bases). From germline, CDR1 is SGHRS and CDR2 YFSETQ. V gave up 3 bases and J gave up 11 bases, with 26 bases separating them. This CDR3 spans 17 amino acids. CDR3 DNA: TGCGCCAGCAGCTCCGGAGGGGGAGCGGGCGGCTTGGAGAAACTGTTTTTT. The encoded protein is CASSSGGGAGGLEKLFF. The full variable domain, completed using reference TRBV5-1 and TRBJ1-4, is KAGVTQTPRYLIKTRGQQVTLSCSPISGHRSVSWYQQTPGQGLQFLFEYFSETQRNKGNFPGRFSGRQFSNSRSEMNVSTLELGDSALYLCASSSGGGAGGLEKLFFGSGTQLSVL.

The chain employs TRBV10-3 and TRBJ1-1, with D possibly TRBD1 on 6 matching bases. The CDR3 loop spans 14 amino acids. Germline V gene lookup returns CDR1 ENHRY and CDR2 SYGVKD. Trimming left V 7 bases short and J 7 bases short, with 19 bases between. Here the CDR3 reads CAITPSGGLSEAFF. In nucleotides, the CDR3 is TGTGCCATCACCCCCTCGGGGGGCCTGAGTGAAGCTTTCTTT.

This rearrangement joins TRBV3-1 (or the pseudogene TRBV3-2) to TRBJ2-1, with D hard to call. The CDR3 totals 13 residues. V gave up 0 bases and J gave up 10 bases, with 10 bases separating them. Germline assignment: CDR1 LGHDT and CDR2 YNNKEL (reference sequence). The CDR3 loop reads CASSQDLDREQFF. CDR3 nucleotides: TGTGCCAGCAGCCAAGACCTCGACCGAGAGCAGTTCTTC.

The genes are TRBV3-1 (or the pseudogene TRBV3-2) and TRBJ2-5; the match to TRBD2 covers 10 bases. The CDR3 extends over 15 amino acids. From germline, CDR1 is LGHDT and CDR2 YNNKEL (reference sequence). V shed 6 bases, J shed 2 bases, and the junction held 6 bases outside the gene matches. CDR3 DNA: TGTGCCAGCAGAGTAGCGGGGGGCTATCAAGAGACCCAGTACTTC. Translating it yields CASRVAGGYQETQYF.